These 22 T cell receptor beta chains originate from one sample sequenced in a study of cytomegalovirus exposure and HLA in healthy donors. This PCR relied on a set of 60 Vbeta primers and 13 Jbeta primers. Here immunoSEQ multiplex PCR was the method, and the copy in TCRdb shows in-frame clones only, minus some. Of about 120,000 clones listed, around 83% were seen once; the top ten hold approximately 0.97%. The sequenced sample was PBMCs. The receptors come from a human donor in good health.

V usage is TRBV6-5 and J usage is TRBJ2-7; 7 bases are a match to TRBD1. There are 14 residues in the CDR3. The germline gives CDR1 MNHEY, CDR2 SVGAGI. J was trimmed by 2 bases and V by 6 bases; bases with no gene match: 7. CDR3 in amino acids: CASSHRQGTYEQYF. CDR3 coding DNA: TGTGCCAGCAGCCATAGACAGGGAACCTACGAGCAGTACTTC.

V is TRBV7-9 and J is TRBJ2-1; D not certain. There are 13 residues in the CDR3. Germline lookup yields CDR1 SEHNR and CDR2 FQNEAQ (reference sequence). V gave up 5 bases and J gave up 4 bases, with 9 bases separating them. CDR3 region: CASSQPRYNEQFF. The CDR3 DNA sequence: TGTGCCAGCAGCCAGCCCAGGTACAATGAGCAGTTCTTC.

The CDR3 region is CASSLASGTGINQPQHF. The CDR3 bases are TGTGCCAGCAGCTTGGCCTCCGGGACAGGAATCAATCAGCCCCAGCATTTT. This chain links TRBV5-8 with TRBJ1-5, with 8 nucleotides matching TRBD1. Germline trimming cut 0 bases from V and 3 bases from J; bases unmatched to any gene: 8. In germline, CDR1 is SGHTS, CDR2 YDEGEE. This CDR3 has 17 residues. The whole variable domain, remainder taken from reference TRBV5-8 and TRBJ1-5, is EAGVTQSPTHLIKTRGQQATLRCSPISGHTSVYWYQQALGLGLQFLLWYDEGEERNRGNFPPRFSGRQFPNYSSELNVNALELEDSALYLCASSLASGTGINQPQHFGDGTRLSIL.

The rearrangement links TRBV7-9 to TRBJ2-5; 12 bases are shared with TRBD2. Germline-derived CDR1 and CDR2 are SEHNR and FQNEAQ (reference sequence). The CDR3 consists of 17 residues. The V gene end was trimmed by 2 bases and the J gene end by 2 bases; junction bases not matched to a gene: 6. The CDR3 DNA follows: TGTGCCAGCAGCTTATCGGTCCTAGCGGGGGGGCAAGAGACCCAGTACTTC. It is translated as CASSLSVLAGGQETQYF.

The rearrangement uses TRBV6-1 and TRBJ2-7, with a possible D match to TRBD2 (5 bases). This CDR3 has 14 residues. Trimming removed 3 bases at V and 2 bases at J, with 11 bases between. CDR1 and CDR2 (germline): MNHNS, SASEGT. The CDR3 nucleotides are TGTGCCAGCAGTGATAGAGGGCTGCCCTACGAGCAGTACTTC. It specifies CASSDRGLPYEQYF.

This chain joins TRBV28 and TRBJ1-2, with 9 positions matching TRBD1. The germline V gene encodes CDR1 MDHEN and CDR2 SYDVKM. The CDR3 extends over 14 amino acids. The trim removed 8 bases at V and 2 bases at J, leaving 6 bases unmatched. This CDR3 reads CASEVTGGNYGYTF. Here the CDR3 DNA reads TGTGCCAGCGAGGTGACAGGGGGAAACTATGGCTACACCTTC.

V and J are TRBV5-6 and TRBJ2-2, with 10 bases matching TRBD1. Germline CDR1 is SGHDT and CDR2 is YYEEEE. V dropped 3 bases and J dropped 4; count of bases not matched to a gene: 0. The CDR3 runs to 14 residues. The CDR3 DNA follows: TGTGCCAGCAGCTGGGACAGGGGCACCGGGGAGCTGTTTTTT. Amino acids: CASSWDRGTGELFF.

The rearrangement links TRBV6-1 to TRBJ1-3; D is perhaps TRBD1 (5 bases). Germline V gene sequence: CDR1 MNHNS, CDR2 SASEGT. The ends were cut back, 8 bases at V and 2 bases at J, with 7 bases in the middle. The CDR3 loop spans 12 amino acids. The CDR3 here is CASAGTGNTIYF. Written as DNA, the CDR3 is TGTGCCAGCGCAGGGACTGGAAACACCATATATTTT.

The rearrangement joins TRBV7-9 to TRBJ1-1; D gene unclear. The V end lost 3 bases, the J end lost 7 bases, and 9 bases lay between the germline ends. The CDR3 consists of 12 residues. Germline V lookup: CDR1 SEHNR, CDR2 FQNEAQ (reference sequence). The DNA for the CDR3 is TGTGCCAGCAGCTTCAACGGGGTTGAAGCTTTCTTT. This gives the protein CASSFNGVEAFF.

The chain carries TRBV2 and TRBJ1-4, with TRBD1 matching 10 bases. This CDR3 has 19 residues. With 6 bases clipped from V and 0 bases from J, the junction kept 13 bases outside the gene matches. Germline assignment: CDR1 SNHLY and CDR2 FYNNEI. CDR3 residues: CASRRGWTGGTATNEKLFF. The CDR3 DNA follows: TGTGCCAGCAGACGCGGGTGGACAGGGGGAACTGCAACTAATGAAAAACTGTTTTTT. Filled out from reference TRBV2 and TRBJ1-4, the complete variable domain reads EPEVTQTPSHQVTQMGQEVILRCVPISNHLYFYWYRQILGQKVEFLVSFYNNEISEKSEIFDDQFSVERPDGSNFTLKIRSTKLEDSAMYFCASRRGWTGGTATNEKLFFGSGTQLSVL.

The chain recombines TRBV7-2 with TRBJ2-1; perhaps TRBD2 as D (7 bases). Germline lookup yields CDR1 SGHTA and CDR2 FQGNSA. Trimming shortened V by 0 bases and J by 2 bases, and 8 bases separated the two germline ends. CDR3 length equals 15 residues. The CDR3 nucleotides read TGTGCCAGCAGCTTAGCAGGGGGGGCCTACAATGAGCAGTTCTTC. Amino acids: CASSLAGGAYNEQFF.

CDR3 loop: CASSPGISMNTEAFF. The CDR3 DNA sequence: TGTGCCAGCAGCCCCGGGATTAGCATGAACACTGAAGCTTTCTTT. The chain uses TRBV11-2 and TRBJ1-1; D remains unclear. This CDR3 is 15 amino acids long. V was cut by 5 bases and J by 0 bases, with 13 bases left in between. The germline V gene encodes CDR1 SGHAT and CDR2 FQNNGV.

This clone occurred once. The chain recombines TRBV7-9 with TRBJ2-7, with a weak D call TRBD2 (5 bases). Trimming took 3 bases from V and 2 from J, leaving 11 bases between them. The germline V gene has CDR1 SEHNR and CDR2 FQNEAQ (reference sequence). The CDR3 is made up of 14 amino acids. The chain's CDR3 is CASSFGGLAYEQYF. DNA for the CDR3: TGTGCCAGCAGCTTTGGAGGTCTAGCCTACGAGCAGTACTTC.

V gene TRBV29-1 combines with J gene TRBJ1-1; 8 bases agree with TRBD1. Germline assignment: CDR1 SQVTM and CDR2 ANQGSEA. The CDR3 loop spans 14 amino acids. The V gene end was trimmed by 4 bases and the J gene end by 1 base; junction bases not matched to a gene: 5. DNA of the CDR3: TGCAGCGTTGGACGGGGACAGGAGAACACTGAAGCTTTCTTT. As protein: CSVGRGQENTEAFF.

The chain is built from TRBV5-6 and TRBJ2-1; D uncertain. CDR1 SGHDT and CDR2 YYEEEE come from the germline V gene. V lost 2 bases to trimming and J lost 4 bases, with 10 bases between them. The CDR3 contains 14 residues. The CDR3 sequence is CASSFRQRYNEQFF. For the CDR3, the DNA is TGTGCCAGCAGCTTTCGGCAGAGGTACAATGAGCAGTTCTTC.

The chain has TRBV7-8 and TRBJ1-1; TRBD1 is a possible D gene (6 bases). The CDR3 extends over 14 amino acids. V shed 1 base and J shed 1 base, with 7 bases lying between them. The V gene's germline CDR1 is SGHVS and CDR2 FQNEAQ. The CDR3 DNA reads TGTGCCAGCAGCTTAGTACAGGGGAACACTGAAGCTTTCTTT. This sequence encodes CASSLVQGNTEAFF.

The chain employs TRBV18 and TRBJ1-1; TRBD1 is a possible D gene (6 bases). With 6 bases removed from V and 8 bases from J, the gap between germline ends came to 19 bases. The CDR3 is made up of 14 amino acids. Germline V CDR1 and CDR2: KGHSH, LQKENI. In DNA form, the CDR3 reads TGTGCCAGCTCTCGAAGTGGGGACAAGACGGAAGCTTTCTTT. This encodes CASSRSGDKTEAFF.

This clone came up once. V usage is TRBV2 and J usage is TRBJ2-1; D is perhaps TRBD2 (7 bases). CDR3 length: 16 amino acids. Germline-derived CDR1 and CDR2 are SNHLY and FYNNEI. V gave up 0 bases and J gave up 7 bases, with 16 bases separating them. This CDR3 is CASSEALPGGGNEQFF. CDR3 DNA sequence: TGTGCCAGCAGTGAAGCGCTTCCGGGGGGCGGGAATGAGCAGTTCTTC.

CDR3 residues: CASSQGQGSTGELFF. In nucleotides, the CDR3 is TGCGCCAGCAGCCAAGGTCAGGGCAGCACCGGGGAGCTGTTTTTT. This chain connects TRBV4-1 to TRBJ2-2, with D perhaps matching TRBD1 (5 bases). The CDR3 covers 15 residues. The V and J ends lost 1 base and 4 bases respectively, with 10 bases between them. From germline, CDR1 is MGHRA and CDR2 YSYEKL.

The chain uses TRBV5-6 and TRBJ2-5, with 10 bases matching TRBD1. Looked up from germline, CDR1 is SGHDT and CDR2 is YYEEEE. The CDR3 is made up of 15 amino acids. J was trimmed by 2 bases and V by 4 bases; bases with no gene match: 5. The CDR3: CASSAWTGGQETQYF. The CDR3 region has the DNA TGTGCCAGCAGCGCCTGGACAGGGGGACAAGAGACCCAGTACTTC.

This clone was counted a few times. DNA for the CDR3: TGTGCCGTTAAGGGGTACAATGAGCAGTTCTTC. Protein product: CAVKGYNEQFF. The rearrangement joins TRBV25-1 to TRBJ2-1; D perhaps matches TRBD1 (5 bases). The CDR3 is made up of 11 amino acids. The V end was cut by 11 bases, the J end by 4 bases, with 9 bases between. The germline V gene encodes CDR1 MGHDK and CDR2 SYGVNS.

The chain couples TRBV6-5 to TRBJ2-1; 9 bases line up with TRBD1. The CDR3 spans 15 residues. Germline CDR1 and CDR2: MNHEY and SVGAGI. V was clipped by 5 bases and J by 4 bases; unmatched bases: 6. The CDR3 is CASSAPGQGYNEQFF. CDR3 nucleotides: TGTGCCAGCAGTGCCCCGGGACAGGGATACAATGAGCAGTTCTTC.